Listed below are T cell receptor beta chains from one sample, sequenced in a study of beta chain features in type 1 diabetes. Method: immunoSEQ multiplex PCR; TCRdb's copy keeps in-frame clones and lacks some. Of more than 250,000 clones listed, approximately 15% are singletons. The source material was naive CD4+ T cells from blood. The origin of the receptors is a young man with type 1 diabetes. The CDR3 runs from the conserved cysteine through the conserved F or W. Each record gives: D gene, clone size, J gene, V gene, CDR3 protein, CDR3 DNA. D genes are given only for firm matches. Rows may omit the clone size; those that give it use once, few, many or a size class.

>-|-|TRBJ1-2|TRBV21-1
CASSKGRVEEGYTF
TGTGCCAGCAGCAAAGGACGGGTTGAGGAGGGCTACACCTTC
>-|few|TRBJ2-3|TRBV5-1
CASSADSFTDTQYF
TGCGCCAGCAGCGCGGACAGCTTCACAGATACGCAGTATTTT
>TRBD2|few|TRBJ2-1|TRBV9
CASSLRTSSYNEQFF
TGTGCCAGCAGCCTGCGGACTAGCTCCTACAATGAGCAGTTCTTC
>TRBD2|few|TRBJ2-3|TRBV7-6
CASSLGSSGGDTDTQYF
TGTGCCAGCAGCTTAGGGTCTAGCGGGGGGGACACAGATACGCAGTATTTT
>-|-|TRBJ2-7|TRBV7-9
CASTDNYEQYF
TGTGCCAGCACCGACAACTACGAGCAGTACTTC
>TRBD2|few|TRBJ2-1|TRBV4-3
CASSQDITASGAYNEQFF
TGCGCCAGCAGCCAAGACATAACGGCTAGCGGGGCCTACAATGAGCAGTTCTTC
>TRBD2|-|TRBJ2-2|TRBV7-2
CASSLRPQSGGAGELFF
TGTGCCAGCAGCTTACGCCCCCAGAGCGGGGGTGCCGGGGAGCTGTTTTTT
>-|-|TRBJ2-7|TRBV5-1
CASNTDSGYEQYF
TGCGCCAGCAACACCGACAGTGGCTACGAGCAGTACTTC
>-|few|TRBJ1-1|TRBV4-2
CASSQSGRTAEAFF
TGTGCCAGCAGCCAGTCAGGGAGGACCGCTGAAGCTTTCTTT
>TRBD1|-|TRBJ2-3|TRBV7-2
CASSDRTGGITDTQYF
TGTGCCAGCAGCGACCGGACAGGGGGTATTACAGATACGCAGTATTTT
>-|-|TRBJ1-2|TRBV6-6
CASSYSSAEGHYTF
TGTGCCAGCAGTTACTCGTCGGCGGAGGGGCACTACACCTTC